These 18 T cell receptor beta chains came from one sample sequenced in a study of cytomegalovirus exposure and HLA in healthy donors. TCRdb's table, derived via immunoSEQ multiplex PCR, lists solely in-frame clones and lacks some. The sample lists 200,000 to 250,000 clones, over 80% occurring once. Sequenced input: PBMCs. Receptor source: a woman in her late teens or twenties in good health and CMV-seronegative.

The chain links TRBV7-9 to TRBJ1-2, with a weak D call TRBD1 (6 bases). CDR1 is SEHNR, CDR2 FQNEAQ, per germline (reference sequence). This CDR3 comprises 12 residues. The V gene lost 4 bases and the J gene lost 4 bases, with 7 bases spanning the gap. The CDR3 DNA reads TGTGCCAGCAGCTCAGGGGTCTATGGCTACACCTTC. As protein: CASSSGVYGYTF.

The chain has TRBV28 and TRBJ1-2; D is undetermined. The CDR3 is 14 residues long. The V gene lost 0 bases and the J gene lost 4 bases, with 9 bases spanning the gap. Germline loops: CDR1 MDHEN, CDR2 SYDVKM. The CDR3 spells CASSLWVSSYGYTF. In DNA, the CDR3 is TGTGCCAGCAGTTTATGGGTCAGCAGCTATGGCTACACCTTC.

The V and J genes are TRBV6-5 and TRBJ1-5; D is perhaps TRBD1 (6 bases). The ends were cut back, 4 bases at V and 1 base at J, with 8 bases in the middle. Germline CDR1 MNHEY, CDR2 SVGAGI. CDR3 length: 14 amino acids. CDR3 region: CASSLDRSNQPQHF. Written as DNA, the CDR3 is TGTGCCAGCAGTTTGGACAGAAGCAATCAGCCCCAGCATTTT.

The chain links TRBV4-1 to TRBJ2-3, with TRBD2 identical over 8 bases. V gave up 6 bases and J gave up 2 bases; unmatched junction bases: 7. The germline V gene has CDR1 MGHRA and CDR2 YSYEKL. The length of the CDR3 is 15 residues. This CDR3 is CASRRVSGITDTQYF. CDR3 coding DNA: TGCGCCAGCAGAAGGGTTAGCGGGATCACAGATACGCAGTATTTT.

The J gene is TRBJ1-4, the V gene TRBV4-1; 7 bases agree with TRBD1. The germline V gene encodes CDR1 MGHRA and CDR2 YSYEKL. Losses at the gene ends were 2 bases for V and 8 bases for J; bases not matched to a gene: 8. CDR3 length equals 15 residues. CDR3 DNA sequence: TGCGCCAGCAGCCAATCCGGGACAGCAGGAGAAAAACTGTTTTTT. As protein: CASSQSGTAGEKLFF.

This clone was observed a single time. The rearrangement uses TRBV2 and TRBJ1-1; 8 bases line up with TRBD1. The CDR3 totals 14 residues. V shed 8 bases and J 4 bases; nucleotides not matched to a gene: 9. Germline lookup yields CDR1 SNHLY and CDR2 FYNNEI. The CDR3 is CASQSDRVVTEAFF. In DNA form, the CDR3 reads TGTGCCAGCCAATCGGACAGGGTTGTCACTGAAGCTTTCTTT.

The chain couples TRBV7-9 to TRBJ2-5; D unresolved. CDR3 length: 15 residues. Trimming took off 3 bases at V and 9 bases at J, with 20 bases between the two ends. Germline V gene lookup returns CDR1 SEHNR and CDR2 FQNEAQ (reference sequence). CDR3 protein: CASSLESDVGSAQYF. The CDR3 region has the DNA TGTGCCAGCAGCTTGGAGAGTGACGTGGGTTCGGCCCAGTACTTC.

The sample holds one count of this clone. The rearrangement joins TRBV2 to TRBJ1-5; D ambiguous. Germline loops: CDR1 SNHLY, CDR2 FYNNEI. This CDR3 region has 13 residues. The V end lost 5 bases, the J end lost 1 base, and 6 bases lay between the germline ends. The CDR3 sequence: CASSTESNQPQHF. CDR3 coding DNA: TGTGCCAGCAGTACGGAAAGCAATCAGCCCCAGCATTTT. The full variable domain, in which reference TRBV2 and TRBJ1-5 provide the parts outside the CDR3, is EPEVTQTPSHQVTQMGQEVILRCVPISNHLYFYWYRQILGQKVEFLVSFYNNEISEKSEIFDDQFSVERPDGSNFTLKIRSTKLEDSAMYFCASSTESNQPQHFGDGTRLSIL.

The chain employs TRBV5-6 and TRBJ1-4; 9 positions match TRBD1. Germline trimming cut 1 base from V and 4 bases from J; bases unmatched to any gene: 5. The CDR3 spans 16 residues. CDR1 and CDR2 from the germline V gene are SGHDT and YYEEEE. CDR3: CASSLTGGGNNEKLFF. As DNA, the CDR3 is TGTGCCAGCAGCTTGACAGGGGGCGGAAATAATGAAAAACTGTTTTTT.

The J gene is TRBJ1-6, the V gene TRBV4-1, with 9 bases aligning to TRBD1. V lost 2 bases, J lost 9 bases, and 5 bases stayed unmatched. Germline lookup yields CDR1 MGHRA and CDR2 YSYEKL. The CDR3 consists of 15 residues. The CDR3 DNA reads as TGCGCCAGCAGCCAACCCCGGGACAGGGTTTCACCCCTCCACTTT. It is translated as CASSQPRDRVSPLHF.

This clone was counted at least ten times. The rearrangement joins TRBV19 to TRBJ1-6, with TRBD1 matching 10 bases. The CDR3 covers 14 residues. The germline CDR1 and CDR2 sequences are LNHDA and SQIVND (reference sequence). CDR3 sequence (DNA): TGTCCCCGCCCTCCGGGACAGGGGAATTCACCCCTCCACTTT. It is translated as CPRPPGQGNSPLHF.

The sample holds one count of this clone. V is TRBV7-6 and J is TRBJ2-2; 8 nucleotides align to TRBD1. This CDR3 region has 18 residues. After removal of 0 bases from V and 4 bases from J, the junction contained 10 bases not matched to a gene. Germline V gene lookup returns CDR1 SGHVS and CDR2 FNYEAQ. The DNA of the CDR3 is TGTGCCAGCAGCTTAGCCCAGGGGAGGACAGGGCTCACCGGGGAGCTGTTTTTT. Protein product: CASSLAQGRTGLTGELFF.

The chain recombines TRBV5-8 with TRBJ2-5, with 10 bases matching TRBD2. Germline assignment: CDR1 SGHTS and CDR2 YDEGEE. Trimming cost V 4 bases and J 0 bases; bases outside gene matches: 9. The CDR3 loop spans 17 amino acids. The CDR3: CASSVGLAIAYQETQYF. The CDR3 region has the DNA TGTGCCAGCAGCGTGGGACTAGCGATAGCGTACCAAGAGACCCAGTACTTC. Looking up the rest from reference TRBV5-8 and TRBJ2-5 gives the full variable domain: EAGVTQSPTHLIKTRGQQATLRCSPISGHTSVYWYQQALGLGLQFLLWYDEGEERNRGNFPPRFSGRQFPNYSSELNVNALELEDSALYLCASSVGLAIAYQETQYFGPGTRLLVL.

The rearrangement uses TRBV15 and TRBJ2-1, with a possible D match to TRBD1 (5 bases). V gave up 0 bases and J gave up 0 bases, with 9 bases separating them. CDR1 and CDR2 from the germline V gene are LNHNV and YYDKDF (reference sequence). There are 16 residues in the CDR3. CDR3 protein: CATSREVTGSYNEQFF. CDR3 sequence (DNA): TGTGCCACCAGCAGAGAGGTCACAGGCTCCTACAATGAGCAGTTCTTC.

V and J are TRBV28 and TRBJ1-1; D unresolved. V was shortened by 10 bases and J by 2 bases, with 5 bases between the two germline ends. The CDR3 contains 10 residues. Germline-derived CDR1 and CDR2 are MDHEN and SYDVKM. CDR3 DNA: TGTGCCACCCTTAACACTGAAGCTTTCTTT. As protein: CATLNTEAFF.

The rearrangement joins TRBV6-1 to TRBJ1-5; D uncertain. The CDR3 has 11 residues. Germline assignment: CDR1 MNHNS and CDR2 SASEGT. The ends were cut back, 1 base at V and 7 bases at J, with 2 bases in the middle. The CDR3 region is CASSEGQPQHF. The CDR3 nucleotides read TGTGCCAGCAGTGAAGGGCAGCCCCAGCATTTT.

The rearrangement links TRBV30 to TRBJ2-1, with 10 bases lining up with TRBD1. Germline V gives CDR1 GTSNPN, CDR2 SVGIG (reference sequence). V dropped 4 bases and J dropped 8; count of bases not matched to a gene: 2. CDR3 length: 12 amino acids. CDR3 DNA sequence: TGTGCCTGGACCGGACAGGGGGATGAGCAGTTCTTC. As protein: CAWTGQGDEQFF.

In DNA form, the CDR3 reads TGCGCCAGCAGCTTGAACACAAATTCCGAAGGAGATACGCAGTATTTT. This gives the protein CASSLNTNSEGDTQYF. The chain joins TRBV5-1 to TRBJ2-3; unclear D gene. The V and J ends lost 1 base and 5 bases respectively, with 17 bases between them. Germline CDR1 is SGHRS and CDR2 is YFSETQ. The CDR3 is 16 amino acids.